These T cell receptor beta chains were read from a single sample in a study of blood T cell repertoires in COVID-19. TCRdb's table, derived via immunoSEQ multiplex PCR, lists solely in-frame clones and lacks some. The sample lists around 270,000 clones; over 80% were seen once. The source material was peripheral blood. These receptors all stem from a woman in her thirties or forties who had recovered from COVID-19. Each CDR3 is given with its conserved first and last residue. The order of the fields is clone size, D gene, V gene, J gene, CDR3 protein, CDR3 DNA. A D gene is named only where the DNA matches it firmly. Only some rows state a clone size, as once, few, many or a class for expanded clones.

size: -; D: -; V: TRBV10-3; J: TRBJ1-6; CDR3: CAISESAGSTPLHF; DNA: TGTGCCATCAGTGAGTCGGCAGGGTCGACACCCCTCCACTTT
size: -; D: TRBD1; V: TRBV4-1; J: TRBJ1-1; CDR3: CASSQDPGGGTEAFF; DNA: TGCGCCAGCAGCCAAGACCCAGGGGGAGGAACTGAAGCTTTCTTT
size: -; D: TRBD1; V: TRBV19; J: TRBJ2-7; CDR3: CASRGQASYEQYF; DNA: TGTGCCAGTAGGGGACAGGCCTCCTACGAGCAGTACTTC
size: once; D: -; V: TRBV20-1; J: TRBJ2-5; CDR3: CSTGFGETQYF; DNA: TGCAGTACAGGGTTCGGGGAGACCCAGTACTTC
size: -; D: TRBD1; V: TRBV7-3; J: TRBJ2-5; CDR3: CASSLTAGTGYRETQYF; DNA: TGTGCCAGCAGCTTAACGGCCGGGACAGGGTATAGGGAGACCCAGTACTTC
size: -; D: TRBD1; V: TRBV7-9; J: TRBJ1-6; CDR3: CASSPTGANSPLHF; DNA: TGTGCCAGCAGTCCTACAGGGGCCAATTCACCCCTCCACTTT
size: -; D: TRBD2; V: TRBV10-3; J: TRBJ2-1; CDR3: CAISGLAGFYNEQFF; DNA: TGTGCCATCAGTGGACTAGCGGGTTTTTACAATGAGCAGTTCTTC
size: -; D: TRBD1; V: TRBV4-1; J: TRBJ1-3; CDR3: CASSQSTGSGNTIYF; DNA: TGCGCCAGCAGCCAATCGACAGGGTCTGGAAACACCATATATTTT
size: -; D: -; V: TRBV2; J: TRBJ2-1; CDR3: CAISRLPGGNGQFF; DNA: TGTGCCATCAGCAGACTCCCCGGCGGGAATGGGCAGTTCTTC
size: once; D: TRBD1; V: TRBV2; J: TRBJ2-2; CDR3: CASSLQGQGASGELFF; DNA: TGTGCCAGCAGTCTTCAGGGACAGGGGGCGTCCGGGGAGCTGTTTTTT
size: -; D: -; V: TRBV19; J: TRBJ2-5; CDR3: CASSSAVRGTQYF; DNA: TGTGCCAGTAGTTCTGCGGTCCGGGGGACCCAGTACTTC
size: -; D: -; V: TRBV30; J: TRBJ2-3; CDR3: CAWGPGLDTQYF; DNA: TGTGCCTGGGGCCCCGGACTCGATACGCAGTATTTT
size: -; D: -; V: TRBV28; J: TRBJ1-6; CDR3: CASSPPASVDSPLHF; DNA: TGTGCCAGCAGTCCTCCCGCCTCAGTGGATTCACCCCTCCACTTT
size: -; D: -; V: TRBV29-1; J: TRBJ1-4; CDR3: CSVEKVGQSEKLFF; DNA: TGCAGCGTTGAGAAGGTCGGACAGAGTGAAAAACTGTTTTTT
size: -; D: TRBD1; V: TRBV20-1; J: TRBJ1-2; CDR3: CSAPGGNGYTF; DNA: TGCAGTGCTCCAGGGGGTAATGGCTACACCTTC
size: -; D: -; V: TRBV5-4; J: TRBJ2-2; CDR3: CASSLFGSSHKTGELFF; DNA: TGTGCCAGCAGCTTGTTCGGATCTAGCCATAAGACCGGGGAGCTGTTTTTT
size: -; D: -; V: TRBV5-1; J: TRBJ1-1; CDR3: CASSLARGNTEAFF; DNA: TGCGCCAGCAGCTTGGCCCGCGGGAACACTGAAGCTTTCTTT
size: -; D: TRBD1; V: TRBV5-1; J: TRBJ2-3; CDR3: CASSLFVSTGGVDTQYF; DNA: TGCGCCAGCAGCCTCTTCGTTTCGACAGGGGGTGTAGATACGCAGTATTTT
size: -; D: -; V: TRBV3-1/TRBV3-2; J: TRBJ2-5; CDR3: CASSQPQGSETQYF; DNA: TGTGCCAGCAGCCAACCACAGGGTTCGGAGACCCAGTACTTC
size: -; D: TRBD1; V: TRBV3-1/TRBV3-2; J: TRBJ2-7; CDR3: CASSQDWTGPGYEQYF; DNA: TGTGCCAGCAGCCAAGACTGGACAGGGCCAGGCTACGAGCAGTACTTC
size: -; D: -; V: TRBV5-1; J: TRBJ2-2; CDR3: CASAIVRGALTGELFF; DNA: TGCGCCAGCGCTATAGTACGGGGGGCCTTGACCGGGGAGCTGTTTTTT
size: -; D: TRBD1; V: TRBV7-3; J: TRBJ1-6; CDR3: CASSAGQDNSPLHF; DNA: TGTGCCAGCAGCGCCGGACAGGATAATTCACCCCTCCACTTT
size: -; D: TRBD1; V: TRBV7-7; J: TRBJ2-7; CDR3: CASSRGQGSDEQYF; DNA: TGTGCCAGCAGCAGGGGACAGGGATCTGACGAGCAGTACTTC
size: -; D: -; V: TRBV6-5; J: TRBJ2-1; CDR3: CASSNRRSSYNEQFF; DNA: TGTGCCAGCAGTAACAGGCGGAGCTCCTACAATGAGCAGTTCTTC
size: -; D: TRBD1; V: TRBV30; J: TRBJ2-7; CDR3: CAWSTGISYEQYF; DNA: TGTGCCTGGTCGACAGGGATCTCCTACGAGCAGTACTTC
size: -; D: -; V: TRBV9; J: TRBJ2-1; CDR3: CASRGSSPYNEQFF; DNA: TGTGCCAGCAGGGGGAGCAGCCCCTACAATGAGCAGTTCTTC
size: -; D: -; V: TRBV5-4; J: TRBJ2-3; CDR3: CASSLSRSTDTQYF; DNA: TGTGCCAGCAGCTTGTCACGGAGCACAGATACGCAGTATTTT
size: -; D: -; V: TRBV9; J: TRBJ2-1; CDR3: CASSVGGGPYNEQFF; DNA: TGTGCCAGCAGCGTAGGAGGCGGTCCATACAATGAGCAGTTCTTC
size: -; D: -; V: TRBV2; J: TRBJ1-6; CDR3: CASSPGDSPLHF; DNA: TGTGCCAGCTCTCCGGGAGATTCACCCCTCCACTTT
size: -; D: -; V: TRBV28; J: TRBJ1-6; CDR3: CASRFPYRGSPLHF; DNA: TGTGCCAGCAGGTTCCCCTATAGGGGGTCACCCCTCCACTTT
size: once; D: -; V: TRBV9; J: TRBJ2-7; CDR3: CASSGDSSRIYEQYF; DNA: TGTGCCAGCAGCGGAGATTCTAGCCGTATCTACGAGCAGTACTTC
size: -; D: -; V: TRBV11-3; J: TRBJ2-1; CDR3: CASSLQAYNEQFF; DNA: TGTGCCAGCAGCTTACAGGCCTACAATGAGCAGTTCTTC
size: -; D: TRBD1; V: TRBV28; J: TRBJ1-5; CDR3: CASSPGDRRNQPQHF; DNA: TGTGCCAGCAGTCCCGGGGACAGACGCAATCAGCCCCAGCATTTT
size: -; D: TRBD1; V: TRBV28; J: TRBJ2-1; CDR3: CASSSTRGPGQGVNEQFF; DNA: TGTGCCAGCAGCTCCACCCGCGGGCCAGGGCAGGGGGTGAATGAGCAGTTCTTC
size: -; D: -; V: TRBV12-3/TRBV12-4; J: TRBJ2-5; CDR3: CASGGAETQYF; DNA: TGTGCCAGCGGGGGGGCGGAGACCCAGTACTTC
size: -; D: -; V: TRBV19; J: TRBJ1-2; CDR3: CASSIVRGNYGYTF; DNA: TGTGCCAGTAGTATAGTTCGGGGGAACTATGGCTACACCTTC
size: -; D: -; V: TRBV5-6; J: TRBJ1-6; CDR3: CASEGGYSNSPLHF; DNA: TGTGCCAGCGAAGGGGGTTATTCCAATTCACCCCTCCACTTT
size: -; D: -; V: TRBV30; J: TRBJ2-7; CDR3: CAWSGLVEQYF; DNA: TGTGCCTGGAGTGGCCTAGTAGAGCAGTACTTC
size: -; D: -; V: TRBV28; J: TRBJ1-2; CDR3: CASSLTSGYGYTF; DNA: TGTGCCAGCAGCCTCACGTCGGGCTATGGCTACACCTTC
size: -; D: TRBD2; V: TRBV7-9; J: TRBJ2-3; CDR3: CASSSAPASGGAYTQYF; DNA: TGTGCCAGCAGCTCAGCCCCCGCTAGCGGGGGGGCGTATACGCAGTATTTT
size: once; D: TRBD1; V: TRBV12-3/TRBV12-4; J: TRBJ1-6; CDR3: CASSTTGFSPLHF; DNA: TGTGCCAGCAGTACGACAGGGTTTTCACCCCTCCACTTT
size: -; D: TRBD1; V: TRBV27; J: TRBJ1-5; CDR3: CASSPYGTGADQPQHF; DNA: TGTGCCAGCAGTCCCTACGGGACAGGGGCGGATCAGCCCCAGCATTTT
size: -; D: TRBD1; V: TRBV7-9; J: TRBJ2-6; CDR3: CASSSPRQGSGANVLTF; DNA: TGTGCCAGCAGCTCCCCCCGACAGGGCTCTGGGGCCAACGTCCTGACTTTC
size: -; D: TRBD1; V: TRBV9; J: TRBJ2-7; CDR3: CASSPGQAGEQYF; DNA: TGTGCCAGCAGCCCCGGACAGGCTGGAGAGCAGTACTTC
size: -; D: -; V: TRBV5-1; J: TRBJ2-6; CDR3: CASSSPRGSPSSGANVLTF; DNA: TGCGCCAGCAGCTCACCGAGAGGGTCGCCGAGCTCTGGGGCCAACGTCCTGACTTTC
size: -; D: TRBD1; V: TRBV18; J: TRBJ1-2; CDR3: CASSPGTGYGYTF; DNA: TGTGCCAGCTCACCCGGGACAGGGTATGGCTACACCTTC
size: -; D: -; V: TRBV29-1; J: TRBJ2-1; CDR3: CSVGPSSYNEQFF; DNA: TGCAGCGTTGGCCCTAGCTCCTACAATGAGCAGTTCTTC
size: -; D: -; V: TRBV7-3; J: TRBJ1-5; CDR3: CASSFRGTGVNQPQHF; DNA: TGTGCCAGCAGCTTTCGGGGTACGGGGGTCAATCAGCCCCAGCATTTT
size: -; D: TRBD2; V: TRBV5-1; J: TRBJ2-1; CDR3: CASSLKLAGGPYNEQFF; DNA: TGCGCCAGCAGCCTCAAACTAGCGGGGGGGCCGTACAATGAGCAGTTCTTC
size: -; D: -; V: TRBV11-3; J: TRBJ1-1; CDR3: CASSPGRANTEAFF; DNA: TGTGCCAGCAGCCCCGGCAGGGCGAACACTGAAGCTTTCTTT
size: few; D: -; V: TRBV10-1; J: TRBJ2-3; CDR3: CASSSREYTDTQYF; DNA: TGCGCCAGCAGCTCGAGAGAGTACACAGATACGCAGTATTTT
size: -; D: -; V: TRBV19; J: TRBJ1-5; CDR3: CASNPPGHTSNQPQHF; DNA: TGTGCCAGTAATCCTCCGGGACATACTAGCAATCAGCCCCAGCATTTT
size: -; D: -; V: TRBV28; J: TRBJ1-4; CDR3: CASSLLGSGEKLFF; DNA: TGTGCCAGCAGTCTTCTGGGGTCAGGGGAAAAACTGTTTTTT